These 27 T cell receptor beta chains share one sample of origin, sequenced in a study of cytomegalovirus exposure and HLA in healthy donors (dated by TCRdb to between 2016 and 2019). Library generation was performed with the immunoSEQ multiplex PCR assay. A mixture of 60 forward primers for TCR Vbeta segments and 13 reverse primers for TCR Jbeta segments was used in the multiplex PCR. Held by TCRdb, this immuneACCESS table contains in-frame sequences only and omits some clones. Under half of the omission traces to an unresolved V gene where checked; the cause of the rest is unknown. The sample records approximately 200,000 clones, roughly four fifths of which are singletons. The ten largest clones represent 1.4% of the sample. The sequenced sample was PBMCs. These receptors originate from a girl aged 5 to 17 in good health and CMV-seronegative.

The rearrangement links TRBV28 to TRBJ2-7; a weak D match, TRBD2 (6 bases). CDR1 is MDHEN and CDR2 is SYDVKM in the germline V gene. The V end lost 6 bases, the J end lost 2 bases, and 17 bases lay between the germline ends. The CDR3 totals 15 residues. Here the CDR3 reads CASRGLLGSAYEQYF. Here the CDR3 DNA reads TGTGCCAGCAGGGGACTCTTAGGGAGCGCCTACGAGCAGTACTTC.

The gene calls are TRBV11-1 and TRBJ2-7, with D possibly TRBD2 on 5 matching bases. CDR1 is SGHAT and CDR2 is FQDESV in the germline V gene (reference sequence). This CDR3 is built from 15 residues. Deletions cut 3 bases from V and 3 bases from J, with 15 bases between. CDR3 region: CASSLMGAGFYEQYF. CDR3 nucleotide sequence: TGTGCCAGCAGCTTGATGGGAGCTGGGTTCTACGAGCAGTACTTC. The variable domain in full, completed from reference TRBV11-1 and TRBJ2-7, reads EAEVAQSPRYKITEKSQAVAFWCDPISGHATLYWYRQILGQGPELLVQFQDESVVDDSQLPKDRFSAERLKGVDSTLKIQPAELGDSAMYLCASSLMGAGFYEQYFGPGTRLTVT.

The CDR3 nucleotides read TGTGCCAGCAACCGGGGCGGGGGTGGGAATGAAAAACTGTTTTTT. It specifies CASNRGGGGNEKLFF. This chain joins TRBV9 and TRBJ1-4, with TRBD1 as a possible D gene (5 bases). V was pared by 6 bases and J by 5 bases, with 17 bases between. The CDR3 has 15 residues. Looked up from germline, CDR1 is SGDLS and CDR2 is YYNGEE.

This chain joins TRBV10-1 and TRBJ1-2; unclear D gene. CDR3 length: 16 amino acids. CDR1 WNHNN and CDR2 SYGVQD come from the germline V gene (reference sequence). Trimming shortened V by 8 bases and J by 0 bases, and 19 bases separated the two germline ends. In DNA form, the CDR3 reads TGCGCCAGCCCTCCCGAGTTTTCCCTTTCTAACTATGGCTACACCTTC. Amino acid sequence: CASPPEFSLSNYGYTF.

J is TRBJ2-7 and V is TRBV28; 8 nucleotides match TRBD2. The CDR3 spans 16 residues. CDR1 is MDHEN, CDR2 SYDVKM, per germline. Trimming removed 3 bases from V and 6 bases from J; junction bases left unmatched: 13. The DNA for the CDR3 is TGTGCCAGCAGTTTCGAGAGTATGAGCGGGAGTGCCGAGCAGTACTTC. It codes for CASSFESMSGSAEQYF.

The gene calls are TRBV27 and TRBJ1-5, with D perhaps TRBD1 (5 bases). Germline lookup yields CDR1 MNHEY and CDR2 SMNVEV (reference sequence). Trimming removed 6 bases from V and 4 bases from J, with 16 bases in between. The CDR3 has 15 residues. The DNA of the CDR3 is TGTGCCAGCAGCCCTCAGGGTCGAGGAAATCAGCCCCAGCATTTT. Its protein product is CASSPQGRGNQPQHF.

This chain links TRBV20-1 with TRBJ2-1, with unresolved D. The germline V and J ends were trimmed by 2 bases and 10 bases, with 9 bases remaining between them. CDR1 and CDR2 (germline): DFQATT, SNEGSKA (reference sequence). The CDR3 spans 11 residues. In nucleotides, the CDR3 is TGCAGTGCTAGACACCCACGGGAGCAGTTCTTC. Translated, it gives CSARHPREQFF.

The J gene is TRBJ1-1, the V gene TRBV19, with TRBD1 matching 8 bases. Trimming took 2 bases from V and 4 from J; bases not matched to a gene: 3. This CDR3 spans 14 amino acids. Germline V gene data show CDR1 as LNHDA and CDR2 as SQIVND (reference sequence). The CDR3 nucleotides are TGTGCCAGTAGTATAACAGGGGGGGTCACTGAAGCTTTCTTT. This gives the protein CASSITGGVTEAFF.

The chain uses TRBV7-2 and TRBJ2-3, with 10 nucleotides matching TRBD2. This CDR3 contains 15 residues. Germline lookup yields CDR1 SGHTA and CDR2 FQGNSA. Unmatched junction bases numbered 6, after V lost 7 bases and J lost 2 bases. In nucleotides, the CDR3 is TGTGCCAGCACTGTAGCGGGGGGAACCACAGATACGCAGTATTTT. Protein product: CASTVAGGTTDTQYF.

This chain joins TRBV5-4 and TRBJ2-1; TRBD2 might be the D (5 bases). The CDR3 covers 14 residues. Germline V gives CDR1 SGHNT, CDR2 YYREEE (reference sequence). With 2 bases removed from V and 5 bases from J, the gap between germline ends came to 11 bases. DNA of the CDR3: TGTGCCAGCAGCTTTCCCAGCGGAGACAATGAGCAGTTCTTC. Translated, it gives CASSFPSGDNEQFF.

J is TRBJ2-2 and V is TRBV19; perhaps TRBD1 as D (5 bases). CDR1 and CDR2 (germline): LNHDA, SQIVND (reference sequence). V lost 4 bases, J lost 5 bases, and 11 bases lay in between. The CDR3 extends over 14 amino acids. The CDR3, as DNA: TGTGCCAGTAGTACCGCCCAGGGTACCGGGGAGCTGTTTTTT. Its protein product is CASSTAQGTGELFF.

The V call is TRBV7-3, the J call TRBJ1-1; TRBD1 agrees at 7 bases. Germline V gene sequence: CDR1 SGHTA, CDR2 FQGTGA. V lost 7 bases to trimming and J lost 0 bases; unmatched junction nucleotides: 20. This CDR3 is built from 19 residues. CDR3 DNA sequence: TGTGCCAGCAAAGGGGGCGGGACAGAGATAACCGGGGTGAACACTGAAGCTTTCTTT. Residues: CASKGGGTEITGVNTEAFF.

V and J are TRBV6-1 and TRBJ1-2; 10 bases map to TRBD1. This CDR3 region has 13 residues. J was trimmed by 8 bases and V by 6 bases; bases with no gene match: 6. Germline CDR1 and CDR2: MNHNS and SASEGT. The CDR3: CASRTGQGNGYTF. The CDR3 DNA reads TGTGCCAGCAGGACGGGACAGGGGAACGGCTACACCTTC.

J is TRBJ2-6 and V is TRBV30; D call uncertain. The CDR3 contains 15 residues. The germline CDR1 and CDR2 sequences are GTSNPN and SVGIG (reference sequence). Trimming left V 3 bases short and J 3 bases short, with 12 bases between. CDR3 sequence: CAWSQSAGGANVLTF. CDR3 nucleotide sequence: TGTGCCTGGAGCCAATCAGCAGGTGGGGCCAACGTCCTGACTTTC.

This chain uses TRBV28 with TRBJ1-1; no reliable D call. The CDR3 runs 14 residues. The V end was cut by 7 bases, the J end by 3 bases, with 15 bases between. Germline lookup yields CDR1 MDHEN and CDR2 SYDVKM. The CDR3 loop reads CASIRAQLDTEAFF. CDR3 bases: TGTGCCAGCATCCGAGCGCAGTTAGACACTGAAGCTTTCTTT.

The V gene is TRBV7-9, the J gene TRBJ1-4, with D possibly TRBD1 on 6 matching bases. V was cut by 4 bases and J by 5 bases, with 14 bases left in between. Germline V gene sequence: CDR1 SEHNR, CDR2 FQNEAQ (reference sequence). CDR3 length: 15 amino acids. The CDR3 spells CASSSTQGYNEKLFF. In DNA form, the CDR3 reads TGTGCCAGCAGCTCGACACAGGGTTACAATGAAAAACTGTTTTTT.

The genes are TRBV9 and TRBJ2-5; 8 bases are shared with TRBD2. The V gene's germline CDR1 is SGDLS and CDR2 YYNGEE. This CDR3 is 18 amino acids long. V dropped 0 bases and J dropped 7; count of bases not matched to a gene: 17. CDR3 in DNA: TGTGCCAGCAGCGTAGCCGGGGGGGCCACCCGCACCTCGGCGACCCAGTACTTC. Protein sequence: CASSVAGGATRTSATQYF.

This sequence joins TRBV30 and TRBJ2-3; D is ambiguous. Between the trimmed V and J ends, which lost 1 base and 2 bases, there was a span of 7 bases. The length of the CDR3 is 13 residues. Germline-derived CDR1 and CDR2 are GTSNPN and SVGIG (reference sequence). DNA of the CDR3: TGTGCCTGGAGTGCCTATCACACAGATACGCAGTATTTT. This sequence encodes CAWSAYHTDTQYF.

The V gene is TRBV19, the J gene TRBJ2-1; D remains ambiguous. The CDR3 covers 11 residues. CDR1 is LNHDA and CDR2 is SQIVND in the germline V gene (reference sequence). The V end lost 3 bases, the J end lost 9 bases, and 6 bases lay between the germline ends. This CDR3 reads CASSISVEQFF. The CDR3, as DNA: TGTGCCAGTAGTATTTCTGTTGAGCAGTTCTTC.

The chain combines TRBV28 with TRBJ1-1, with a possible D match to TRBD1 (5 bases). In germline, CDR1 is MDHEN, CDR2 SYDVKM. Trimming took 2 bases from V and 4 from J, leaving 8 bases between them. The CDR3 totals 13 residues. The CDR3 DNA reads as TGTGCCAGCAGTTTAGGGGGGAGCACTGAAGCTTTCTTT. This translates into CASSLGGSTEAFF.

The CDR3 nucleotides read TGTGCCAGTAGTCTGCTAGCCTCCTACAATGAGCAGTTCTTC. Translated, it gives CASSLLASYNEQFF. This rearrangement joins TRBV19 to TRBJ2-1, with a possible D match to TRBD2 (5 bases). Germline V gene data show CDR1 as LNHDA and CDR2 as SQIVND (reference sequence). Trimming took 5 bases from V and 0 from J, leaving 8 bases between them. The CDR3 loop spans 14 amino acids.

This sequence joins TRBV4-1 and TRBJ1-1; no clear D. The germline V and J ends were trimmed by 1 base and 1 base, with 7 bases remaining between them. This CDR3 has 14 amino acids. The germline V gene has CDR1 MGHRA and CDR2 YSYEKL. This CDR3 reads CASSQVRANTEAFF. The CDR3 DNA sequence: TGCGCCAGCAGCCAAGTTCGAGCGAACACTGAAGCTTTCTTT.

The chain has TRBV10-3 and TRBJ2-3, with TRBD2 matching over 8 bases. Germline V lookup: CDR1 ENHRY, CDR2 SYGVKD. V gave up 2 bases and J gave up 6 bases; unmatched junction bases: 13. The CDR3 is 17 residues long. The CDR3 loop reads CAISESYAGGPADTQYF. The CDR3 bases are TGTGCCATCAGTGAGAGCTACGCGGGGGGCCCCGCGGATACGCAGTATTTT.

The chain has TRBV7-8 and TRBJ2-5; 7 nucleotides agree with TRBD1. The end of the DNA is better explained by TRBJ2-7, so the J call may be wrong. The CDR3 has 14 amino acids. Germline V lookup: CDR1 SGHVS, CDR2 FQNEAQ. The CDR3 protein is CASSFRDRGYEQYF. The CDR3 nucleotides read TGTGCCAGCAGCTTCCGGGACAGAGGGTACGAGCAGTACTTC.

The rearrangement joins TRBV5-1 to TRBJ2-3; D uncertain. V dropped 3 bases and J dropped 3 bases, with 11 bases sitting between them. CDR1 is SGHRS and CDR2 is YFSETQ in the germline V gene. The CDR3 sequence is 14 residues long. CDR3 residues: CASSSDWQTDTQYF. In DNA form, the CDR3 reads TGCGCCAGCAGCTCCGACTGGCAAACAGATACGCAGTATTTT.

The chain employs TRBV19 and TRBJ1-3; possibly TRBD1 for D (5 bases). V was cut by 3 bases and J by 3 bases, with 15 bases left in between. Germline V gives CDR1 LNHDA, CDR2 SQIVND (reference sequence). The length of the CDR3 is 16 residues. The CDR3 is CASSMPAGLDGNTIYF. The DNA for the CDR3 is TGTGCCAGTAGTATGCCGGCAGGGTTGGATGGAAACACCATATATTTT.

The rearrangement uses TRBV28 and TRBJ1-1; D gene ambiguous. From germline, CDR1 is MDHEN and CDR2 SYDVKM. This CDR3 spans 15 amino acids. The germline V and J ends were trimmed by 5 bases and 0 bases, with 13 bases remaining between them. The CDR3 nucleotides are TGTGCCAGCAGTCCCGGTGGTACCTTGAACACTGAAGCTTTCTTT. This encodes CASSPGGTLNTEAFF.